The clone carrying this TCR beta chain was found a few times. Its antigen is currently unknown. This record comes from a study of T cell repertoires in cytomegalovirus infection. The study, taken as a whole, reports: The ex vivo response was dominated by HLA-C-restricted CMV-specific TCR beta clonotypes.

TCRdb analysed the reads with MiXCR anew, one entry per CDR3 protein. The sample holds approximately 990,000 distinct CDR3 sequences, around 30% seen once. Per the germline V gene, CDR1 is SEHNR and CDR2 is FQNEAQ (reference sequence). The ends lost 7 bases at V and 2 bases at J; junction bases unmatched: 10. CDR3 size: 16 residues. This specimen was cultured CD8+ T cells from PBMCs, taken from culture after CMV antigen stimulation. The clonotype originates from a human donor in good health (CMV status not recorded). Some clones in this sample may be carry-over from other donors' samples. The chain couples TRBV7-9 to TRBJ2-1, with TRBD1 identical over 8 bases. CDR3: CASNKWRTGPYNEQFF. As DNA, the CDR3 is TGTGCCAGCAACAAATGGAGGACAGGGCCCTACAATGAGCAGTTCTTC.